Listed here are 28 T cell receptor beta chains from one sample, sequenced in a study of HIV-infected patients and healthy controls (dated by TCRdb to the mid-2010s). Receptor libraries were prepared by 5' RACE. The reads were generated on an Illumina MiSeq. TCRdb redid the processing of the public reads, applying fastp at Q25 and MiXCR, and retained in-frame beta chains. CDR3 protein duplicates are merged, each entry listing the most common genes and DNA. Counted in this sample were tens of thousands of distinct CDR3 sequences; 15% to 20% of them appeared once. The biggest ten clones account for 5.5% to 7% of the sample. The sequencing sample was made of CD4+ T cells from blood. The receptor set was obtained from a human donor in good health.

In this sample, this clonotype turned up a few times. This chain uses TRBV20-1 with TRBJ2-5; D unresolved. V was trimmed by 5 bases and J by 5 bases, leaving 12 bases between them. The CDR3 covers 12 residues. Germline V gene lookup returns CDR1 DFQATT and CDR2 SNEGSKA (reference sequence). CDR3 protein: CSARRPPETQYF. DNA for the CDR3: TGCAGTGCTCGCAGGCCACCGGAGACCCAGTACTTC.

The gene calls are TRBV27 and TRBJ1-1; D not certain. V lost 5 bases and J 0 bases, leaving 16 bases between the germline ends. The germline V gene has CDR1 MNHEY and CDR2 SMNVEV (reference sequence). The CDR3 length is 16 residues. CDR3 in DNA: TGTGCCAGCAGTCCCCTTGTCGTTAGGGTGAACACTGAAGCTTTCTTT. Protein sequence: CASSPLVVRVNTEAFF.

This chain connects TRBV7-9 to TRBJ2-1; possibly TRBD2 for D (6 bases). Trimming stripped 4 bases from V and 10 bases from J, with 14 bases between. CDR3 length equals 13 residues. From germline, CDR1 is SEHNR and CDR2 FQNEAQ (reference sequence). Here the CDR3 reads CASSSQLADEQFF. The CDR3 bases are TGTGCCAGCAGCTCTCAACTAGCTGACGAGCAGTTCTTC.

The chain has TRBV20-1 and TRBJ1-1; D is perhaps TRBD1 (5 bases). CDR1 is DFQATT, CDR2 SNEGSKA, per germline (reference sequence). The length of the CDR3 is 14 residues. V lost 0 bases and J 4 bases, leaving 12 bases between the germline ends. CDR3: CSARDGGIGTEAFF. CDR3 nucleotides: TGCAGTGCTAGAGATGGGGGAATAGGCACTGAAGCTTTCTTT.

This CDR3 is CASSYRTGDYEQYF. CDR3 sequence (DNA): TGTGCCAGCAGTTATCGGACAGGGGACTACGAGCAGTACTTC. This rearrangement joins TRBV6-5 to TRBJ2-7; 9 bases fit TRBD1. Trimming at V came to 3 bases and at J to 3 bases, leaving 3 bases not matched to a gene. This CDR3 is built from 14 residues. Germline CDR1 reads MNHEY; CDR2 reads SVGAGI.

The chain links TRBV18 to TRBJ1-2, with TRBD1 identical over 8 bases. Trimming removed 3 bases from V and 7 bases from J; junction bases left unmatched: 7. CDR1 and CDR2 (germline): KGHSH, LQKENI. CDR3 length equals 14 residues. The CDR3 DNA follows: TGTGCCAGCTCACCCATCGGACAGGGCCCTGGCTACACCTTC. Protein: CASSPIGQGPGYTF.

This clonotype came up many times. V usage is TRBV6-2 or TRBV6-3 and J usage is TRBJ1-2; TRBD1 agrees at 7 bases. Germline V CDR1 and CDR2: MNHEY, SVGEGT. Trimming cost V 8 bases and J 2 bases; bases outside gene matches: 5. This CDR3 is built from 13 residues. The CDR3 sequence is CASHRTGNYGYTF. The CDR3 DNA sequence: TGTGCCAGCCACCGGACAGGAAACTATGGCTACACCTTC.

The chain has TRBV29-1 and TRBJ2-5; 8 bases agree with TRBD1. From germline, CDR1 is SQVTM and CDR2 ANQGSEA. The CDR3 is 14 residues long. Trimming took 3 bases from V and 1 from J; bases not matched to a gene: 4. The CDR3: CSVDGRGLQETQYF. CDR3 coding DNA: TGCAGCGTTGACGGCAGGGGGCTCCAAGAGACCCAGTACTTC.

This clonotype was observed a handful of times. The gene calls are TRBV7-9 and TRBJ2-5; no firm D call. The ends were cut back, 3 bases at V and 2 bases at J, with 13 bases in the middle. Germline CDR1 is SEHNR and CDR2 is FQNEAQ (reference sequence). The CDR3 extends over 15 amino acids. The chain's CDR3 is CASSLRTAEQETQYF. The CDR3 DNA reads as TGTGCCAGCAGCTTGAGGACGGCTGAACAAGAGACCCAGTACTTC.

This chain uses TRBV4-3 with TRBJ2-7, with 7 bases aligning to TRBD2. Per the germline V gene, CDR1 is LGHNA and CDR2 is YSLEER. J lost 2 bases, V lost 4 bases, and 8 bases had no gene match. The CDR3 is 15 amino acids. The CDR3 here is CASSRKSGTTYEQYF. The DNA for the CDR3 is TGCGCCAGCAGCCGGAAATCCGGGACTACCTACGAGCAGTACTTC.

This clonotype was counted ten times or more. The V call is TRBV29-1, the J call TRBJ2-5; 11 bases align to TRBD2. V gave up 4 bases and J gave up 4 bases; unmatched junction bases: 8. This CDR3 is 15 amino acids long. Germline loops: CDR1 SQVTM, CDR2 ANQGSEA. CDR3: CSVGFSGGAGETQYF. The CDR3 coding sequence is TGCAGCGTTGGTTTTAGCGGGGGGGCCGGAGAGACCCAGTACTTC.

This clonotype has a handful of counts. V is TRBV14 and J is TRBJ2-7, with D unresolved. The CDR3 is 16 residues long. V lost 1 base to trimming and J lost 2 bases, with 15 bases between them. Germline-derived CDR1 and CDR2 are SGHDN and FVKESK. The chain's CDR3 is CASSQGFPAEPYEQYF. As DNA, the CDR3 is TGTGCCAGCAGCCAAGGGTTCCCAGCAGAACCCTACGAGCAGTACTTC. Supplemented by reference TRBV14 and TRBJ2-7, the full variable domain reads EAGVTQFPSHSVIEKGQTVTLRCDPISGHDNLYWYRRVMGKEIKFLLHFVKESKQDESGMPNNRFLAERTGGTYSTLKVQPAELEDSGVYFCASSQGFPAEPYEQYFGPGTRLTVT.

This clonotype was counted many times. The chain joins TRBV7-2 to TRBJ1-1, with 9 bases aligning to TRBD1. The CDR3 consists of 15 residues. The V and J ends lost 5 bases and 4 bases, in that order; junction bases with no gene match: 8. Looked up from germline, CDR1 is SGHTA and CDR2 is FQGNSA. In DNA form, the CDR3 reads TGTGCCAGCAGCCCCCGACAGGGGGAGAGCACTGAAGCTTTCTTT. It encodes CASSPRQGESTEAFF.

This chain uses TRBV2 with TRBJ2-2; D remains unclear. The length of the CDR3 is 13 residues. Germline V gene lookup returns CDR1 SNHLY and CDR2 FYNNEI. Trimming took off 9 bases at V and 1 base at J, with 9 bases between the two ends. The chain's CDR3 is CASTAENTGELFF. In nucleotides, the CDR3 is TGTGCCAGTACCGCGGAGAACACCGGGGAGCTGTTTTTT.

This clonotype qualifies as medium-sized. The CDR3 sequence: CAWSPGGIYGYTF. The CDR3 nucleotides are TGTGCCTGGAGTCCAGGGGGCATCTATGGCTACACCTTC. This chain connects TRBV30 to TRBJ1-2, with 8 bases identical to TRBD1. The CDR3 runs to 13 residues. Germline lookup yields CDR1 GTSNPN and CDR2 SVGIG (reference sequence). Germline trimming cut 2 bases from V and 4 bases from J; bases unmatched to any gene: 3.

This clonotype came up a few times. V usage is TRBV27 and J usage is TRBJ1-2; possible D gene TRBD1, 5 bases. Germline V CDR1 and CDR2: MNHEY, SMNVEV (reference sequence). V shed 1 base and J shed 0 bases, with 18 bases lying between them. This CDR3 is built from 18 residues. The DNA of the CDR3 is TGTGCCAGCAGTTTATTCGGCAGCTTGGGGGGTTCTAACTATGGCTACACCTTC. It yields the protein CASSLFGSLGGSNYGYTF.

This clonotype was seen a handful of times. This chain uses TRBV18 with TRBJ2-1; 8 positions agree with TRBD2. Unmatched junction bases numbered 16, after V lost 6 bases and J lost 6 bases. The CDR3 sequence is 17 residues long. In germline, CDR1 is KGHSH, CDR2 LQKENI. The CDR3 protein is CASSYLPTGGPGNEQFF. DNA for the CDR3: TGTGCCAGCTCCTACCTTCCCACGGGAGGGCCCGGCAATGAGCAGTTCTTC.

This chain connects TRBV18 to TRBJ2-3, with TRBD1 identical over 12 bases. V dropped 4 bases and J dropped 3; count of bases not matched to a gene: 2. Germline CDR1 reads KGHSH; CDR2 reads LQKENI. This CDR3 is 15 amino acids long. For the CDR3, the DNA is TGTGCCAGCTCACTGGGACAGGGGGCTACAGATACGCAGTATTTT. It yields the protein CASSLGQGATDTQYF.

This chain uses TRBV6-2 or TRBV6-3 with TRBJ1-3; D is uncertain. Germline loops: CDR1 MNHEY, CDR2 SVGEGT. This CDR3 is built from 12 residues. V was trimmed by 0 bases and J by 4 bases, leaving 1 base between them. CDR3 in amino acids: CASSYSGNTIYF. The CDR3 DNA reads as TGTGCCAGCAGTTACTCCGGAAACACCATATATTTT.

This clonotype was recorded a few times. V is TRBV6-5 and J is TRBJ2-3; 15 bases match TRBD2. V lost 0 bases to trimming and J lost 5 bases; unmatched junction nucleotides: 3. Germline V CDR1 and CDR2: MNHEY, SVGAGI. This CDR3 has 17 residues. The CDR3 region has the DNA TGTGCCAGCAGTTACTCCGGACTAGCGGGAGGGAGAGATACGCAGTATTTT. The encoded protein is CASSYSGLAGGRDTQYF.

This clonotype was recorded a few times. The chain is built from TRBV7-2 and TRBJ2-3; D might be TRBD2 (7 bases). V was cut by 2 bases and J by 2 bases, with 11 bases left in between. This CDR3 has 15 residues. The germline CDR1 and CDR2 sequences are SGHTA and FQGNSA. The CDR3 loop reads CASSLSGGLTDTQYF. The CDR3, as DNA: TGTGCCAGCAGCTTATCCGGGGGGCTCACAGATACGCAGTATTTT.

This clonotype was seen repeatedly, ten times or more. The chain is built from TRBV3-1 and TRBJ2-5; D call uncertain. V was pared by 4 bases and J by 7 bases, with 7 bases between. The germline gives CDR1 LGHDT, CDR2 YNNKEL (reference sequence). CDR3 size: 11 residues. Here the CDR3 DNA reads TGTGCCAGCAGCCTGATGACGACCCAGTACTTC. This encodes CASSLMTTQYF.

This clonotype was found many times. The rearrangement joins TRBV20-1 to TRBJ2-7; D not resolved. Germline CDR1 and CDR2: DFQATT and SNEGSKA (reference sequence). The CDR3 loop spans 12 amino acids. The V and J ends lost 5 bases and 6 bases respectively, with 14 bases between them. As DNA, the CDR3 is TGCAGTGCTCCGGATGACCCGGGCGAGCAGTACTTC. Its translation: CSAPDDPGEQYF.

This clonotype was counted ten times or more. The chain combines TRBV10-3 with TRBJ2-2, with 9 bases aligning to TRBD2. CDR3 length equals 15 residues. Per germline, CDR1 ENHRY and CDR2 SYGVKD. With V trimmed by 3 bases and J by 5 bases, 4 bases remained unmatched. The DNA of the CDR3 is TGTGCCATCAGTGATTTTAGCGGGAGTACCGGGGAGCTGTTTTTT. It translates to CAISDFSGSTGELFF.

CDR3 nucleotide sequence: TGTGCCAGCAGCCACCGGGGACTAGCGGACTCCTACAATGAGCAGTTCTTC. It translates to CASSHRGLADSYNEQFF. The V call is TRBV2, the J call TRBJ2-1; 11 nucleotides match TRBD2. This CDR3 is 17 amino acids long. Trimming at V came to 6 bases and at J to 0 bases, leaving 7 bases not matched to a gene. Germline V gene data show CDR1 as SNHLY and CDR2 as FYNNEI. Full variable domain (outside the CDR3, taken from reference TRBV2 and TRBJ2-1): EPEVTQTPSHQVTQMGQEVILRCVPISNHLYFYWYRQILGQKVEFLVSFYNNEISEKSEIFDDQFSVERPDGSNFTLKIRSTKLEDSAMYFCASSHRGLADSYNEQFFGPGTRLTVL.

The rearrangement joins TRBV20-1 to TRBJ1-3; possible D gene TRBD1, 5 bases. The V gene lost 4 bases and the J gene lost 1 base, with 8 bases spanning the gap. The CDR3 contains 13 residues. The germline CDR1 and CDR2 sequences are DFQATT and SNEGSKA (reference sequence). The DNA of the CDR3 is TGCAGTGCTACCGGGGGGTCTGGAAACACCATATATTTT. It is translated as CSATGGSGNTIYF.

The CDR3 region is CASRCICPYEQYF. The CDR3 nucleotides read TGTGCCAGCAGGTGTATCTGTCCCTACGAGCAGTACTTC. This rearrangement joins TRBV21-1 to TRBJ2-7; TRBD1 is the table's D call and was not checked against the DNA. TRBV21-1 counts as a pseudogene. This CDR3 region has 13 residues.

The chain has TRBV12-3 or TRBV12-4 and TRBJ2-1, with no clear D. V lost 5 bases to trimming and J lost 3 bases, with 11 bases between them. The CDR3 is 14 residues long. CDR3 DNA: TGTGCCAGCAGTAGTAACAGCCTCTACAATGAGCAGTTCTTC. Amino acid sequence: CASSSNSLYNEQFF.